This T cell receptor beta chain is from a study of blood T cells in healthy people across ages. Together with a sample-barcoded 5' primer, a J-beta primer mix was included in a second PCR lasting about 6 to 11 cycles. TCRdb redid the calling of the 5' RACE reads with MiXCR, one entry per CDR3 protein. Of around 750,000 distinct CDR3 sequences in the sample, 53% are singletons; the top ten hold 40% to 50%. Germline CDR1 and CDR2: SGHRS and YFSETQ. The CDR3 spans 16 residues. J lost 6 bases, V lost 0 bases, and 7 bases had no gene match. This sequence originates from an elderly man in good health. Sample: blood. The gene calls are TRBV5-1 and TRBJ2-4; TRBD1 aligns across 9 bases. The CDR3 protein is CASSLGDRADPNIQYF. Written as DNA, the CDR3 is TGCGCCAGCAGCTTGGGGGACAGGGCGGACCCAAACATTCAGTACTTC.